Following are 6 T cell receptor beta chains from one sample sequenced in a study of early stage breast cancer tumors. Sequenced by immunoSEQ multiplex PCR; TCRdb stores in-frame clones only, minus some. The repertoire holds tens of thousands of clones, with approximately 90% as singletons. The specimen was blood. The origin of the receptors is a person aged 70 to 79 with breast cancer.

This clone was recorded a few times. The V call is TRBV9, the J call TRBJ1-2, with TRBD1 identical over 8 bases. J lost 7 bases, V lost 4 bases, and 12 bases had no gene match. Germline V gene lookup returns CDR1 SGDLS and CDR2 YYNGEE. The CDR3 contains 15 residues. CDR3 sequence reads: CASSPQGASGSGYTF. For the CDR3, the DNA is TGTGCCAGCAGCCCGCAGGGGGCGAGTGGTAGTGGCTACACCTTC.

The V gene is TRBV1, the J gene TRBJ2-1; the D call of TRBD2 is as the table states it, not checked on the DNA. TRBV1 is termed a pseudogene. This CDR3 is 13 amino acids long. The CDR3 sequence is CTSSKARYNEQFF. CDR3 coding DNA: TGCACCAGCAGTAAAGCTAGATACAATGAGCAGTTCTTC.

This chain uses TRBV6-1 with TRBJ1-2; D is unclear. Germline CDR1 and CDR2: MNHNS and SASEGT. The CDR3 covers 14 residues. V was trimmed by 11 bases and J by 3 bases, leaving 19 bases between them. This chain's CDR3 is CAGDLPPGDYGYTF. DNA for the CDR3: TGTGCCGGCGACCTCCCCCCCGGGGACTATGGCTACACCTTC.

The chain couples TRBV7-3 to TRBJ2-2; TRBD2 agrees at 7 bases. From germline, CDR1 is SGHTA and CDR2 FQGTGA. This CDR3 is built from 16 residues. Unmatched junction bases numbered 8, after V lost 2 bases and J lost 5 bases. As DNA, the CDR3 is TGTGCCAGCAGCTTAGGGGCAGCGGGGTCGACCGGGGAGCTGTTTTTT. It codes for CASSLGAAGSTGELFF.

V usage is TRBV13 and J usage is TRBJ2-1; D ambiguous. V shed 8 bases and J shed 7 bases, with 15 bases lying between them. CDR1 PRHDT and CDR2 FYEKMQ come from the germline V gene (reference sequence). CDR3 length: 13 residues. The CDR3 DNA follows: TGTGCCAGCGAGGAGTACATGTCTAATGAGCAGTTCTTC. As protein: CASEEYMSNEQFF.

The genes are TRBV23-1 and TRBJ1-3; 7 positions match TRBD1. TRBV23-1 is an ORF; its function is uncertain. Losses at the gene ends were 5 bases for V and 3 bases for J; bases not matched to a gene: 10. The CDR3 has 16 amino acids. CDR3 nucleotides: TGCGCCAGCAGTGCTGGGGAGGACAGGAGTGGAAACACCATATATTTT. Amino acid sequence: CASSAGEDRSGNTIYF.